This is a list of T cell receptor beta chains from one sample in a study of blood T cell repertoires in COVID-19. Profiling relied on immunoSEQ multiplex PCR, and the TCRdb table lists in-frame clones only, not all of them. This sample has under 200,000 clones, with approximately 80% found just once. Sequencing was done on a sample of PBMCs or T cells enriched from blood (not recorded which). The receptor set was obtained from a woman aged 55-69 years who had recovered from COVID-19. Each CDR3 is given with its conserved first and last residue. A D gene is named only where the DNA matches it firmly. The size of a clone is reported for some rows only, either as once, few or many, or as a class for expanded clones.

cdr3_aa cdr3_nt clone_size d_call j_call v_call
CASIDRETVPNSPLHF TGCGCCAGCATCGACCGGGAGACAGTGCCTAATTCACCCCTCCACTTT NA NA TRBJ1-6 TRBV10-1
CASSLAVLNYGYTF TGTGCCAGCAGCTTAGCAGTCCTTAACTATGGCTACACCTTC NA NA TRBJ1-2 TRBV11-2
CASYLTVYGYTF TGTGCCAGTTACTTGACAGTATATGGCTACACCTTC NA NA TRBJ1-2 TRBV6-5
CASSEYTYYGYTF TGTGCCAGCAGTGAATATACTTACTATGGCTACACCTTC NA NA TRBJ1-2 TRBV25-1
CAWSVTLNQPQHF TGTGCCTGGAGTGTGACTCTAAATCAGCCCCAGCATTTT NA NA TRBJ1-5 TRBV30
CASSPGGTGLDNEKLFF TGCGCCAGCAGCCCAGGAGGGACAGGGCTTGATAATGAAAAACTGTTTTTT NA TRBD1 TRBJ1-4 TRBV5-1
CASSLALNYGYTF TGTGCCAGCAGTTTAGCCCTCAACTATGGCTACACCTTC NA NA TRBJ1-2 TRBV12-3/TRBV12-4
CASSKGRGSAGGPGELFF TGTGCCAGCAGCAAAGGGCGAGGGTCAGCGGGGGGGCCCGGGGAGCTGTTTTTT NA TRBD2 TRBJ2-2 TRBV7-2
CASSPPTGLNTEAFF TGTGCCAGCTCACCGCCGACAGGCTTGAACACTGAAGCTTTCTTT NA NA TRBJ1-1 TRBV18
CASSWTELPEAFF TGTGCCAGCTCGTGGACAGAGCTGCCTGAAGCTTTCTTT NA NA TRBJ1-1 TRBV18
CASSLRIQGKGRETQYF TGTGCCAGCAGTTTGCGGATTCAGGGGAAGGGCAGAGAGACCCAGTACTTC NA NA TRBJ2-5 TRBV27
CASSEGGRGSQPQHF TGTGCCAGCAGTGAAGGTGGCAGGGGGAGTCAGCCCCAGCATTTT NA TRBD1 TRBJ1-5 TRBV6-1
CASSLEGTGELFF TGTGCCAGCAGCTTGGAGGGCACCGGGGAGCTGTTTTTT NA NA TRBJ2-2 TRBV11-3
CATGGNNEQFF TGTGCGACAGGGGGAAACAATGAGCAGTTCTTC NA TRBD1 TRBJ2-1 TRBV3-1/TRBV3-2
CASSPRTSGGNEQFF TGTGCCAGCAGCCCGCGGACTAGCGGGGGTAATGAGCAGTTCTTC few TRBD2 TRBJ2-1 TRBV13
CASSLVATNEKLFF TGTGCCAGCAGTTTGGTAGCAACTAATGAAAAACTGTTTTTT NA NA TRBJ1-4 TRBV6-5
CAISEWRDEKLFF TGTGCCATCAGTGAGTGGAGGGATGAAAAACTGTTTTTT NA NA TRBJ1-4 TRBV10-3
CASRTDRQGQPQHF TGTGCCAGCAGAACGGACAGGCAAGGTCAGCCCCAGCATTTT NA TRBD1 TRBJ1-5 TRBV28
CASSYSATGARYGYTF TGTGCCAGCAGTTACTCTGCGACAGGGGCTAGGTATGGCTACACCTTC NA TRBD1 TRBJ1-2 TRBV6-5
CASSAQGNSGNTIYF TGCGCCAGCAGTGCCCAGGGTAACTCTGGAAACACCATATATTTT NA NA TRBJ1-3 TRBV10-2
CASSLASADSTYEQYF TGTGCCAGCAGCTTGGCCTCTGCGGATTCGACCTACGAGCAGTACTTC NA NA TRBJ2-7 TRBV5-6
CASSLGASGGREDTQYF TGTGCCAGCAGCTTAGGGGCTAGCGGGGGGCGGGAAGATACGCAGTATTTT NA TRBD2 TRBJ2-3 TRBV7-2
CASSLGGTGRYEQYF TGCGCCAGCAGCCTAGGAGGGACAGGGAGGTACGAGCAGTACTTC NA TRBD1 TRBJ2-7 TRBV4-1
CASSPTSGTYNEQFF TGTGCCAGCAGCCCGACTAGCGGGACCTACAATGAGCAGTTCTTC NA TRBD2 TRBJ2-1 TRBV7-9
CATGTESTDTQYF TGTGCCACCGGGACAGAGAGCACAGATACGCAGTATTTT NA TRBD1 TRBJ2-3 TRBV24-1
CASSFSILGRGPYGYTF TGTGCCAGCAGTTTTTCTATTTTGGGCAGGGGGCCATATGGCTACACCTTC NA TRBD1 TRBJ1-2 TRBV27
CASSDPGDRGSTNEKLFF TGTGCCAGTAGTGATCCTGGGGACAGGGGCTCGACTAATGAAAAACTGTTTTTT NA TRBD1 TRBJ1-4 TRBV19
CASSLSGGGYEQYF TGTGCCAGCAGCTTGTCGGGGGGAGGGTACGAGCAGTACTTC NA TRBD2 TRBJ2-7 TRBV5-6
CASSQRDRGGNEQFF TGTGCCAGTAGCCAAAGGGACAGGGGAGGCAATGAGCAGTTCTTC NA TRBD1 TRBJ2-1 TRBV19
CASSPAQGRVETQYF TGTGCCAGCTCGCCCGCCCAGGGGAGAGTAGAGACCCAGTACTTC few NA TRBJ2-5 TRBV18
CASRGTSGGANIQYF TGTGCCAGTCGCGGGACTAGCGGGGGGGCAAACATTCAGTACTTC NA TRBD2 TRBJ2-4 TRBV6-5
CASSLDRHTEAFF TGTGCCAGCAGTCTCGACAGACACACTGAAGCTTTCTTT NA NA TRBJ1-1 TRBV12-3/TRBV12-4
CASSSRTGYEKLFF TGTGCCAGCAGCTCAAGGACAGGGTACGAAAAACTGTTTTTT NA TRBD1 TRBJ1-4 TRBV3-1/TRBV3-2
CASSIGTSGRGKLFF TGTGCCAGCAGCATCGGGACGTCGGGCAGGGGGAAACTGTTTTTT NA TRBD1 TRBJ1-4 TRBV13
CATSRVPTGGYQETQYF TGTGCCACCAGCAGAGTTCCAACAGGGGGGTACCAAGAGACCCAGTACTTC NA TRBD1 TRBJ2-5 TRBV15
CAISNPGPQHF TGTGCCATCAGTAACCCGGGGCCCCAGCATTTT NA NA TRBJ1-5 TRBV10-3
CASTWADTGKKLFF TGTGCCAGCACTTGGGCGGACACAGGGAAAAAACTGTTTTTT NA NA TRBJ1-4 TRBV5-5